The 20 T cell receptor beta chains presented below share a single source sample, sequenced in a study. Treg sorting used a CD4+CD25+CD127-/low gate. TCRdb passed the 5' RACE reads through MiXCR, listing each CDR3 protein once. The profile shows 35,000 to 45,000 distinct CDR3 sequences, approximately 23% of them singletons. The sample taken for sequencing was Tregs sorted from a lymph node. These TCRs come from a female donor with breast cancer.

This sequence joins TRBV7-2 and TRBJ2-3; tentative D call: TRBD2 (5 bases). Trimming took 2 bases from V and 2 from J, leaving 20 bases between them. Germline V CDR1 and CDR2: SGHTA, FQGNSA. The CDR3 is 18 residues long. Written as DNA, the CDR3 is TGTGCCAGCAGCTTATTATTCGGCTGGAAGGGAGACACAGATACGCAGTATTTT. Protein product: CASSLLFGWKGDTDTQYF.

The CDR3 here is CASSRGYYGYTF. CDR3 DNA sequence: TGTGCCAGCAGCCGGGGGTACTATGGCTACACCTTC. The chain carries TRBV27 and TRBJ1-2; tentatively, D is TRBD1 (5 bases). The CDR3 is 12 amino acids. Trimming took 6 bases from V and 3 from J, leaving 8 bases between them. Germline values: CDR1 MNHEY, CDR2 SMNVEV (reference sequence).

This clonotype has only one observation. This chain connects TRBV2 to TRBJ2-5, with TRBD2 identical over 9 bases. The J segment lost 4 bases and the V segment lost 6 bases, leaving 6 bases of the junction unmatched. Germline V lookup: CDR1 SNHLY, CDR2 FYNNEI. The CDR3 spans 14 residues. CDR3 protein: CASSRTSAAETQYF. The CDR3 DNA sequence: TGTGCCAGCAGCCGGACTAGCGCCGCAGAGACCCAGTACTTC. The full variable domain, in which reference TRBV2 and TRBJ2-5 provide the parts outside the CDR3, is EPEVTQTPSHQVTQMGQEVILRCVPISNHLYFYWYRQILGQKVEFLVSFYNNEISEKSEIFDDQFSVERPDGSNFTLKIRSTKLEDSAMYFCASSRTSAAETQYFGPGTRLLVL.

This clonotype was seen many times. The chain couples TRBV7-8 to TRBJ2-5; 10 positions match TRBD2. From germline, CDR1 is SGHVS and CDR2 FQNEAQ. The CDR3 has 16 residues. Losses at the gene ends were 5 bases for V and 4 bases for J; bases not matched to a gene: 10. This chain's CDR3 is CASSPGTSAGIETQYF. The DNA for the CDR3 is TGTGCCAGCAGCCCGGGGACTAGCGCTGGAATAGAGACCCAGTACTTC.

This clonotype was picked up a small number of times. The chain uses TRBV6-1 and TRBJ1-3, with D possibly being TRBD1 (6 bases). The CDR3 sequence is 17 residues long. CDR1 MNHNS and CDR2 SASEGT come from the germline V gene. The V gene lost 3 bases and the J gene lost 0 bases, with 15 bases spanning the gap. CDR3 residues: CASSDGTKYSSGNTIYF. CDR3 nucleotide sequence: TGTGCCAGCAGTGATGGGACAAAATATTCCTCTGGAAACACCATATATTTT.

This clonotype was picked up a small number of times. The junction departs from germline at one end; a sequencing error may be responsible. CDR3 DNA: TGCGCCAGCAGCCAAGATCTGATGAACGCTGAAGCTTTCTTT. It is translated as CASSQDLMNAEAFF. The V call is TRBV4-1, the J call TRBJ1-1; D not certain. This CDR3 has 14 amino acids. CDR1 MGHRA and CDR2 YSYEKL come from the germline V gene.

This chain uses TRBV29-1 with TRBJ2-1, with D possibly matching TRBD1 (5 bases). Germline V gives CDR1 SQVTM, CDR2 ANQGSEA. Trimming cost V 3 bases and J 15 bases, with 21 bases left between them. The CDR3 loop spans 13 amino acids. The CDR3 here is CSVEQGARSDTFF. CDR3 in DNA: TGCAGCGTTGAGCAGGGCGCCAGGTCGGATACGTTCTTC.

This clonotype was found many times. V gene TRBV21-1 combines with J gene TRBJ2-5; the table gives TRBD1 as D, unverified against the DNA. TRBV21-1 is flagged as a pseudogene. This CDR3 has 16 amino acids. DNA for the CDR3: TGTGCCAGCAGCAAAGAGGGACCAGGGGGTAAAGAGACCCAGTACTTC. Protein product: CASSKEGPGGKETQYF.

A remark on this clonotype: Mismatch with germline at one junction end may stem from a read error. This rearrangement joins TRBV6-2 or TRBV6-3 to TRBJ2-6; tentatively, D is TRBD1 (5 bases). Germline V gene sequence: CDR1 MNHEY, CDR2 SVGEGT. This CDR3 region has 15 residues. CDR3 protein: CASSYDSSEANVLTF. The CDR3 DNA is TGTGCCAGCAGTTACGACAGCTCTGAGGCCAACGTCCTGACTTTC.

In its sample, this clonotype was seen a few times. This chain uses TRBV7-9 with TRBJ2-7, with D perhaps matching TRBD2 (6 bases). Per germline, CDR1 SEHNR and CDR2 FQNEAQ (reference sequence). The CDR3 covers 14 residues. The V end was cut by 1 base, the J end by 4 bases, with 11 bases between. In nucleotides, the CDR3 is TGTGCCAGCAGCTTAGGCGGGATCGCTTACGAGCAGTACTTC. This codes for CASSLGGIAYEQYF.

This clonotype was seen many times. J is TRBJ2-2 and V is TRBV28; no definite D call. The CDR3 has 15 residues. V lost 6 bases and J lost 1, with 12 bases in between. Per the germline V gene, CDR1 is MDHEN and CDR2 is SYDVKM. The CDR3 coding sequence is TGTGCCAGCAGCTCGTCCTGGGGGAACACCGGGGAGCTGTTTTTT. Protein sequence: CASSSSWGNTGELFF.

This clonotype was observed a few times. CDR3: CASSDTGHNQPQHF. The CDR3 bases are TGTGCCAGCAGTGATACAGGGCACAATCAGCCCCAGCATTTT. The rearrangement joins TRBV28 to TRBJ1-5, with D perhaps matching TRBD1 (6 bases). Germline V lookup: CDR1 MDHEN, CDR2 SYDVKM. CDR3 length equals 14 residues. Trimming cost V 5 bases and J 3 bases, with 11 bases left between them.

The genes are TRBV7-2 and TRBJ2-3; tentatively, D is TRBD2 (5 bases). Germline CDR1 reads SGHTA; CDR2 reads FQGNSA. The germline V and J ends were trimmed by 5 bases and 5 bases, with 14 bases remaining between them. The CDR3 is 14 amino acids. The CDR3 spells CASSPRGRRDTQYF. CDR3 nucleotide sequence: TGTGCCAGCAGCCCCCGAGGGCGTCGAGATACGCAGTATTTT.

The V and J genes are TRBV29-1 and TRBJ2-3; possibly TRBD2 for D (6 bases). V lost 1 base and J 2 bases, leaving 7 bases between the germline ends. CDR3 length: 13 amino acids. Germline CDR1 and CDR2: SQVTM and ANQGSEA. The CDR3 DNA follows: TGCAGCGTTGAAGGGGACTCCACAGATACGCAGTATTTT. This encodes CSVEGDSTDTQYF.

This clonotype has just a few counts. V and J are TRBV10-3 and TRBJ1-5, with D perhaps TRBD1 (6 bases). Germline lookup yields CDR1 ENHRY and CDR2 SYGVKD. The CDR3 is made up of 14 amino acids. V lost 5 bases and J 3 bases, leaving 11 bases between the germline ends. CDR3 nucleotide sequence: TGTGCCATCAGTTCAGGACAGATCAATCAGCCCCAGCATTTT. This sequence encodes CAISSGQINQPQHF.

The chain employs TRBV5-1 and TRBJ2-5, with D possibly matching TRBD2 (6 bases). Germline CDR1 is SGHRS and CDR2 is YFSETQ. The CDR3 spans 17 residues. The V end was cut by 3 bases, the J end by 1 base, with 19 bases between. The CDR3 DNA reads TGCGCCAGCAGCTGGCCCGGGACTGGTGACGTCCAAGAGACCCAGTACTTC. This gives the protein CASSWPGTGDVQETQYF.

This clonotype has ten or more counts. The gene calls are TRBV6-5 and TRBJ2-7; TRBD2 matches 9 bases. Trimming removed 0 bases from V and 1 base from J; junction bases left unmatched: 1. There are 15 residues in the CDR3. Germline V lookup: CDR1 MNHEY, CDR2 SVGAGI. The CDR3 reads CASSYSLAGSYEQYF. The CDR3 DNA is TGTGCCAGCAGTTACTCTCTAGCGGGATCCTACGAGCAGTACTTC.

This clonotype was seen at least ten times. V and J are TRBV9 and TRBJ2-5; the match to TRBD2 covers 14 bases. J gave up 3 bases and V 3 bases, and 7 bases lay outside the gene matches. The CDR3 has 17 residues. CDR1 is SGDLS, CDR2 YYNGEE, per germline. The CDR3 DNA reads TGTGCCAGCAGCGAGCCCCTGACTAGCGGGAGGGAAGAGACCCAGTACTTC. Translation gives CASSEPLTSGREETQYF.

This clonotype was seen only a few times. This chain links TRBV12-3 or TRBV12-4 with TRBJ1-2; TRBD1 aligns across 8 bases. This CDR3 region has 15 residues. V trimming: 3 bases; J trimming: 2 bases; junction bases outside the gene matches: 5. CDR3 nucleotide sequence: TGTGCCAGCAGTTTTTACCCAGGGGGCAACTATGGCTACACCTTC. Translated, it gives CASSFYPGGNYGYTF.

This clonotype appeared many times. The rearrangement links TRBV6-1 to TRBJ2-6; 7 bases fit TRBD1. Looked up from germline, CDR1 is MNHNS and CDR2 is SASEGT. There are 17 residues in the CDR3. V lost 7 bases, J lost 0 bases, and 9 bases stayed unmatched. CDR3 nucleotides: TGTGCCAGCATTGGGGACAGCATCATCTCTGGGGCCAACGTCCTGACTTTC. This gives the protein CASIGDSIISGANVLTF.